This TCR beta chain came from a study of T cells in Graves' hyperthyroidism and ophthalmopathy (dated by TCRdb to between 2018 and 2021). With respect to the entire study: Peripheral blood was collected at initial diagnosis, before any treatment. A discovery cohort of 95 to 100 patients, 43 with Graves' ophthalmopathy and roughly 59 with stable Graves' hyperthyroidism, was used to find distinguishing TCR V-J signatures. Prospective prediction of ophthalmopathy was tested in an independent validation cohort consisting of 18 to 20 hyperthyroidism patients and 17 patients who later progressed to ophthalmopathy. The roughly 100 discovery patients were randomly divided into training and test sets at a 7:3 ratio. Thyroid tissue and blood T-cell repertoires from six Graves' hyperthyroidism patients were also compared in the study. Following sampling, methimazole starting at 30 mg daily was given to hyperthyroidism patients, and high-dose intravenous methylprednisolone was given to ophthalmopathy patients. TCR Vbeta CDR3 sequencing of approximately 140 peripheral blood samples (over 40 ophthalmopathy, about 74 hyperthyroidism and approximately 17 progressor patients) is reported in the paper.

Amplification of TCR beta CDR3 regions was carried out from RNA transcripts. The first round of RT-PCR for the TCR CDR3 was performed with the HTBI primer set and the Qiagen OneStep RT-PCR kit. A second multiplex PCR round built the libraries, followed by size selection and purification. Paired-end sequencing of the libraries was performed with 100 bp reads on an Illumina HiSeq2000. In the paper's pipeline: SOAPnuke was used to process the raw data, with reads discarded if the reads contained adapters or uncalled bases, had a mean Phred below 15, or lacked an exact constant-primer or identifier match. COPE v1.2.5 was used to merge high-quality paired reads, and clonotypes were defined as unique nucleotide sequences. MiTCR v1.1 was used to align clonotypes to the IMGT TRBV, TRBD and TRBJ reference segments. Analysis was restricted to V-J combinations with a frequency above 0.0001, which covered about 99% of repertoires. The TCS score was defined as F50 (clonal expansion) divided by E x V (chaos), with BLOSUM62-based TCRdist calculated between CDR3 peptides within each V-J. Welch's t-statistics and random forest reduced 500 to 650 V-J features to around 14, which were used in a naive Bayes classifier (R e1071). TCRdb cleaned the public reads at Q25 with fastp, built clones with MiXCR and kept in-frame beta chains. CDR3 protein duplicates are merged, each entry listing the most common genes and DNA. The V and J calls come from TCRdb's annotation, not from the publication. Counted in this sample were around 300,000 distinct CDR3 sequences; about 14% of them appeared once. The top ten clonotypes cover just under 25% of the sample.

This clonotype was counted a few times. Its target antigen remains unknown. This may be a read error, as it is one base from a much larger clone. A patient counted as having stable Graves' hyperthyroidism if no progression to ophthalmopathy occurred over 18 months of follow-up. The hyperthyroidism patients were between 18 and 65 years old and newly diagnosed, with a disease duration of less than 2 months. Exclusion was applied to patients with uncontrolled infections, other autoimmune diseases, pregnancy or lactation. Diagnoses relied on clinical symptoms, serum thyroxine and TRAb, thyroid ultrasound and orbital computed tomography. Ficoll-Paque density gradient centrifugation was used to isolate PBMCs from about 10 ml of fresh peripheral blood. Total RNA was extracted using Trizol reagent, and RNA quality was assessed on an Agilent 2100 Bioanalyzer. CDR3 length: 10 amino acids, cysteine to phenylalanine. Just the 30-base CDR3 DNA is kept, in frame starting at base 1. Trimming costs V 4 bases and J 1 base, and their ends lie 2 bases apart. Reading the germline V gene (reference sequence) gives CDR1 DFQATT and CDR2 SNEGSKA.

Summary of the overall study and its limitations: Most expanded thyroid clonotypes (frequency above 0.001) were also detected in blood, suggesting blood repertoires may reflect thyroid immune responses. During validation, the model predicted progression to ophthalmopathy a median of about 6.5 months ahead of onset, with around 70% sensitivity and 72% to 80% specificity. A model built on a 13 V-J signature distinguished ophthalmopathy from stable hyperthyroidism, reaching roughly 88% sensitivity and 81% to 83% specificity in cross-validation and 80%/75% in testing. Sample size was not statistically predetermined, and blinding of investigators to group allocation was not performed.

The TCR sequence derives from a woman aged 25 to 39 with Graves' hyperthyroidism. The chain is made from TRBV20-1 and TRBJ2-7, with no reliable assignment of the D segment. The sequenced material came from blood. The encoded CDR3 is CSAISYEQYF. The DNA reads TGCAGTGCTATATCCTACGAGCAGTACTTC.